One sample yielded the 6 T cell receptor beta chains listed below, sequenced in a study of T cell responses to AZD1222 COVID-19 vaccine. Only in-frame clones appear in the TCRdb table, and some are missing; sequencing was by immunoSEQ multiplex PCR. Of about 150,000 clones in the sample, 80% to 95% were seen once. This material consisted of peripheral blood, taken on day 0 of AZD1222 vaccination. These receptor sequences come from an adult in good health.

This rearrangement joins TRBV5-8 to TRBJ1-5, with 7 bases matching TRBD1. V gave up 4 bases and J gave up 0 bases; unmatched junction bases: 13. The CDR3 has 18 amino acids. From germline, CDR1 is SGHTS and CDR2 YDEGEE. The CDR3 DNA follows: TGTGCCAGCAGCCACGTTCGGCGAGGACAGGCTAGCAATCAGCCCCAGCATTTT. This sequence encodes CASSHVRRGQASNQPQHF.

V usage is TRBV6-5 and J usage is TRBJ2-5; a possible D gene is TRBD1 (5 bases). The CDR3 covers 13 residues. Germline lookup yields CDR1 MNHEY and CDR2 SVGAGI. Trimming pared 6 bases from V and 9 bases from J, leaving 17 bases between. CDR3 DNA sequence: TGTGCCAGCAGAGGTTCGACAGCCCGCGCCCAGTACTTC. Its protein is CASRGSTARAQYF.

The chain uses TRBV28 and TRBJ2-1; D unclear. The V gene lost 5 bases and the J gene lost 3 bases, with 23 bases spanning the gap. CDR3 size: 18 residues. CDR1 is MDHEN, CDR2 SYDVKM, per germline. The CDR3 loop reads CASSVPSHAGSDYNEQFF. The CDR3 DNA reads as TGTGCCAGCAGTGTCCCTAGTCATGCAGGATCGGACTACAATGAGCAGTTCTTC.

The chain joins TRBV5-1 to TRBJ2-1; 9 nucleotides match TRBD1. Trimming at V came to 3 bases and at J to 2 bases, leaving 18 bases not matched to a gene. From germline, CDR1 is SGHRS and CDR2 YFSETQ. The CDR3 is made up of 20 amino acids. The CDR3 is CASSSDTRTGQGRPYNEQFF. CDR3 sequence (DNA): TGCGCCAGCAGCTCTGACACAAGAACGGGACAGGGTAGGCCCTACAATGAGCAGTTCTTC.

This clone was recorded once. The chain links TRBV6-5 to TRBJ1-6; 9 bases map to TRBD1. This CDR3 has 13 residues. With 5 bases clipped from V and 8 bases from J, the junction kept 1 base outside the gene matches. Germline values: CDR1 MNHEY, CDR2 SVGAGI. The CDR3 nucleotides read TGTGCCAGCAGTCGGACAGGGGATTCACCCCTCCACTTT. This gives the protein CASSRTGDSPLHF.

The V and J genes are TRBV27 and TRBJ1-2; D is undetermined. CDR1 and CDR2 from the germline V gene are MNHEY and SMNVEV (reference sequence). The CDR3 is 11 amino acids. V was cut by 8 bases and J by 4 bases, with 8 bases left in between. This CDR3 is CASAGGYGYTF. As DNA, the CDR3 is TGTGCCAGCGCGGGAGGCTATGGCTACACCTTC.